This T cell receptor (beta chain) was identified in a study of neurological immune-mediated disorders. Using its own MiXCR run on the 5' RACE reads, TCRdb lists one record per CDR3 protein. The sample lists about 50,000 distinct CDR3 sequences; approximately 6.2% were seen once. This clonotype came up many times. Per the germline V gene, CDR1 is MDHEN and CDR2 is SYDVKM. The CDR3 totals 14 residues. V was shortened by 6 bases and J by 9 bases, with 20 bases between the two germline ends. The chain employs TRBV28 and TRBJ1-2; the D gene is possibly TRBD1 (5 bases). The TCR originated in a woman under 30 with multiple sclerosis. Sequences were obtained from CD4+ T cells from blood. The DNA for the CDR3 is TGTGCCAGCAGCTACCGGGACGGGACGTTTCGCTACACCTTC. Translating gives CASSYRDGTFRYTF.